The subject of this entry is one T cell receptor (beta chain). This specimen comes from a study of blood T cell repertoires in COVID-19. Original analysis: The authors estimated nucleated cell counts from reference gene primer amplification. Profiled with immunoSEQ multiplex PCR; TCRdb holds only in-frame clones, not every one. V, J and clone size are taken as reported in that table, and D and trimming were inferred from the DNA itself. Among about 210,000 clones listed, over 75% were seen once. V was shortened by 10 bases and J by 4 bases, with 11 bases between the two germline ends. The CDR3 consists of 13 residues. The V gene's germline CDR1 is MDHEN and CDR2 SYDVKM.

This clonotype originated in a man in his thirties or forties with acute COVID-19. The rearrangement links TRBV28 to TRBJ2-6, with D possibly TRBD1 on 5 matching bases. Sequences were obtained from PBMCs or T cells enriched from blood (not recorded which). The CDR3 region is CATTGSGANVLTF. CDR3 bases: TGTGCCACTACAGGCTCCGGGGCCAACGTCCTGACTTTC.